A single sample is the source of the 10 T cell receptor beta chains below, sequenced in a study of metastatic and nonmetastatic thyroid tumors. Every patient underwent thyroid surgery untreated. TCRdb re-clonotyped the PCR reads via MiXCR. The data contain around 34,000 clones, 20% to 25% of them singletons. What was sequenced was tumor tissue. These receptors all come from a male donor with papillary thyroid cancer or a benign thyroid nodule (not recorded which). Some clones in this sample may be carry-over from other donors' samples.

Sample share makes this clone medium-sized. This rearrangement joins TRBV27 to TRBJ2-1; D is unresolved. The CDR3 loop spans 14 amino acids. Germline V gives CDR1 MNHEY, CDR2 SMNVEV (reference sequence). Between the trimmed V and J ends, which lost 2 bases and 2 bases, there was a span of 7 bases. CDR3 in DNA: TGTGCCAGCAGTTTAGCTCCAGCCTACAATGAGCAGTTCTTC. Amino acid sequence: CASSLAPAYNEQFF.

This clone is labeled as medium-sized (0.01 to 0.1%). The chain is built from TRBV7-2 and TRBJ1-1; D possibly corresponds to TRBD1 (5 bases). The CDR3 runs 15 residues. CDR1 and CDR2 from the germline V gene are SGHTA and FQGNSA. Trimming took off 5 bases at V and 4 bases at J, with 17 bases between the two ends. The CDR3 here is CASSKPRGRGTEAFF. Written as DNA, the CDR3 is TGTGCCAGCAGCAAGCCGCGGGGCCGGGGCACTGAAGCTTTCTTT. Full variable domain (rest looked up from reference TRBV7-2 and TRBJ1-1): GAGVSQSPSNKVTEKGKDVELRCDPISGHTALYWYRQSLGQGLEFLIYFQGNSAPDKSGLPSDRFSAERTGGSVSTLTIQRTQQEDSAVYLCASSKPRGRGTEAFFGQGTRLTVV.

This CDR3 reads CASSSLNSDQYF. The CDR3 DNA follows: TGTGCCAGCAGTTCCCTGAACAGTGATCAGTACTTC. V gene TRBV28 combines with J gene TRBJ2-7; D is uncertain. Trimming cost V 4 bases and J 10 bases, with 14 bases left between them. CDR3 size: 12 residues. CDR1 is MDHEN, CDR2 SYDVKM, per germline.

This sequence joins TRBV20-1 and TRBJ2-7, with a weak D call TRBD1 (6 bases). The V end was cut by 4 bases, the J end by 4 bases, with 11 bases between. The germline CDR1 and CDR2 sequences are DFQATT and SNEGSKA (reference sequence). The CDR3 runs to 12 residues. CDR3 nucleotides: TGCAGTGCTATGACAGGAATTTACGAGCAGTACTTC. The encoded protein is CSAMTGIYEQYF.

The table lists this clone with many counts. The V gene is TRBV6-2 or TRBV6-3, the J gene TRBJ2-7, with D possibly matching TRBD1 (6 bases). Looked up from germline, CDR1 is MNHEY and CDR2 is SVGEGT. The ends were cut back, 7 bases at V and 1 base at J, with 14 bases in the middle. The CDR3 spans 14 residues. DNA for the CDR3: TGTGCCAGCAATCTACAGGGAGAGTCCTACGAGCAGTACTTC. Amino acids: CASNLQGESYEQYF.

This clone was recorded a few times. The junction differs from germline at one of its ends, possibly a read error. The CDR3 coding sequence is TGTGCCAGCAGTTTCCAGCGGGATGAGCAGCTCTTC. Its translation: CASSFQRDEQLF. V is TRBV6-2 or TRBV6-3 and J is TRBJ2-1, with 7 bases fitting TRBD2. The CDR3 runs to 12 residues. Germline CDR1 MNHEY, CDR2 SVGEGT.

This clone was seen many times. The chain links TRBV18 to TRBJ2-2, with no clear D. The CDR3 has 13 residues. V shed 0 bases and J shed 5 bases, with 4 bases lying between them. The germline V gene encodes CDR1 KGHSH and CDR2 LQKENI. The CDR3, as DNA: TGTGCCAGCTCACCACCTTCGACCGGGGAGCTGTTTTTT. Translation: CASSPPSTGELFF.

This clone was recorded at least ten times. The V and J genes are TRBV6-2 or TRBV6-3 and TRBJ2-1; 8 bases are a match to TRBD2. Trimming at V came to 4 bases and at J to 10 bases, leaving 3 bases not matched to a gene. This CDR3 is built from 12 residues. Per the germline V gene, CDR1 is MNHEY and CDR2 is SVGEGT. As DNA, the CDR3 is TGTGCCAGCAGTTTCCAGCGGGAGGAGCAGTTCTTC. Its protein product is CASSFQREEQFF.

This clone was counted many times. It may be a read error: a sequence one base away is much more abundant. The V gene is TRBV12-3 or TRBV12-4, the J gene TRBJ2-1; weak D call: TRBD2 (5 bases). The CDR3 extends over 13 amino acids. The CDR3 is CASGFTTTNEQFF. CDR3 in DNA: TGTGCCAGCGGTTTTACGACTACTAATGAGCAGTTCTTC.

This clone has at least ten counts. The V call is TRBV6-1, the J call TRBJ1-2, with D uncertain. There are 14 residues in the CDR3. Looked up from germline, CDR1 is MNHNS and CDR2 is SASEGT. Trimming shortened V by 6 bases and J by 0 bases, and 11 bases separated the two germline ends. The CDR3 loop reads CASRGSIANYGYTF. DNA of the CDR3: TGTGCCAGCAGGGGTTCGATAGCTAACTATGGCTACACCTTC.